Detailed here is one TCR beta chain. Its antigen is as yet unknown. PCR was performed using 60 Vbeta and 13 Jbeta primers. Clones were sequenced by immunoSEQ multiplex PCR, and TCRdb holds only the in-frame ones, with some missing. Here the sample spans 200,000 to 250,000 clones, roughly 83% being singletons. V lost 6 bases and J 0 bases, leaving 15 bases between the germline ends. The CDR3 contains 15 residues. Germline-derived CDR1 and CDR2 are MNHEY and SVGAGI. The sample comes from a study of cytomegalovirus exposure and HLA in healthy donors. Findings and limits, study-wide: TCR beta V- and J-gene trimming, according to a later analysis, was linked to a missense DCLRE1C variant. From TCR beta sequences, most subjects' HLA-A and HLA-B alleles were reportedly predicted accurately.

Donors sampled were nominally healthy, though unrecorded immune exposures were likely. Sequenced: PBMCs. This sequence originates from a girl under 18 in good health and CMV-seronegative. The V gene is TRBV6-5, the J gene TRBJ2-7, with D perhaps TRBD1 (5 bases). The CDR3 here is CASRRTGQNSYEQYF. In DNA, the CDR3 is TGTGCCAGCAGACGAACAGGCCAGAACTCCTACGAGCAGTACTTC.